Described below is a single TCR beta chain sequence and its context. Its antigen is unidentified. The data derive from a study of radiation and T cells in renal cell carcinoma. The study, taken as a whole, reports: From baseline, blood top tumor clonotypes peaked at 2 weeks post-radiation.

TCRdb's copy holds only in-frame clones and misses some; the assay was immunoSEQ multiplex PCR. The sample yields about 130,000 clones, approximately 78% seen once. Time point of the sample: baseline pretreatment blood. As for treatment: 15 Gy SBRT to primary tumor, nephrectomy 4 weeks later. Serial blood draws occurred at baseline and 2 and 4 weeks post-SBRT. With V trimmed by 6 bases and J by 5 bases, 12 bases remained unmatched. Germline V gene data show CDR1 as LNHDA and CDR2 as SQIVND (reference sequence). The CDR3 contains 15 residues. The origin of this receptor is a woman in her fifties or sixties with renal cell carcinoma. This chain connects TRBV19 to TRBJ1-2; 7 bases match TRBD1. The sequences come from blood, collected from a patient whose treatment included radiotherapy and nephrectomy. CDR3 loop: CASSTKTGTNYGYTF. CDR3 bases: TGTGCCAGTAGCACCAAGACAGGGACCAATTATGGCTACACCTTC.